The source of this T cell receptor (beta chain) is a study of blood T cell repertoires in COVID-19. Turning to the study itself: Whether acute or convalescent, the COVID-19 samples came from the United States, Italy and Spain. Nucleic acid was either cDNA or gDNA, and it came from T cells, B-cell-depleted T cells, or PBMCs.

The V end was cut by 4 bases, the J end by 5 bases, with 9 bases between. Germline CDR1 reads MNHGY; CDR2 reads SVAAGI. This CDR3 has 13 residues. Libraries were prepared by immunoSEQ multiplex PCR; TCRdb keeps only in-frame clonotypes and omits some of them. The sample lists 350,000 to 550,000 clones, roughly 87% occurring once. Sequenced input: PBMCs or T cells enriched from blood (not recorded which). V is TRBV6-9 and J is TRBJ2-1; D call uncertain. The sequence derives from a woman aged 18-29 years with acute COVID-19. The CDR3 region is CASSFRSDNEQFF. The CDR3 DNA reads as TGTGCCAGCAGTTTTAGGAGCGACAATGAGCAGTTCTTC.